The clone carrying this TCR beta chain turned up a few times. Its target is not known. The authors isolated at least 6.5 million PBMCs per sample. This entry is derived from a study of blood T cells in healthy people across ages. Study results and limitations: Both naive CD4+ cell counts and diversity were greater in long-lived donors than in aged donors. Strong correlation existed between TCR beta diversity and naive T cell percentage.

The CDR3 spans 14 residues. CDR1 SGDLS and CDR2 YYNGEE come from the germline V gene. V lost 1 base, J lost 3 bases, and 10 bases lay in between. A second PCR, run for roughly 7 to 12 cycles, used a sample-barcoded 5' primer plus a J-beta primer mix. Each CDR3 protein is one row after TCRdb ran MiXCR on the 5' RACE reads. Seen here are over 600,000 distinct CDR3 sequences, more than 55% observed once, and the top ten hold about a quarter. Sequenced: blood. This chain uses TRBV9 with TRBJ1-1; D unclear. The clonotype was recovered from a middle-aged man in good health. The CDR3 spells CASSVKAEYTEAFF. The CDR3 nucleotides read TGTGCCAGCAGCGTAAAGGCAGAATACACTGAAGCTTTCTTT.